A selection of T cell receptor beta chains follows, all from one sample in a study of T cells in Graves' hyperthyroidism and ophthalmopathy. MiXCR, run by TCRdb on the multiplex PCR reads, gives a single entry per CDR3 protein. There are around 340,000 distinct CDR3 sequences in the sample; about 15% occur only once, and approximately 23% lies in the top ten. The sample consisted of blood. The receptors were gathered from a woman aged 25 to 39 with Graves' hyperthyroidism. Each CDR3 is given with its conserved first and last residue. Fields, in order: clone size, J gene, V gene, D gene, CDR3 protein, CDR3 DNA. D genes are given only for firm matches. Not all rows give a size; the values are once, few, many and, for expanded clones, a class.

size: many; J: TRBJ2-3; V: TRBV6-2/TRBV6-3; D: TRBD2; CDR3: CASSSTPRTSTQYF; DNA: TGTGCCAGCAGTTCAACCCCACGGACTAGCACGCAGTATTTT
size: many; J: TRBJ2-7; V: TRBV3-1; D: NA; CDR3: CASSQRGANAYEQYF; DNA: TGTGCCAGCAGCCAAAGAGGAGCGAACGCCTACGAGCAGTACTTC
size: NA; J: TRBJ2-3; V: TRBV20-1; D: NA; CDR3: CSARAGHTQYF; DNA: TGCAGTGCTAGGGCCGGGCATACGCAGTATTTT
size: NA; J: TRBJ1-1; V: TRBV7-3; D: NA; CDR3: CASSTTKGTEAFF; DNA: TGTGCCAGCAGCACAACGAAGGGCACTGAAGCTTTCTTT
size: many; J: TRBJ2-7; V: TRBV28; D: NA; CDR3: CASGGGYEQYF; DNA: TGTGCCAGTGGGGGAGGATATGAGCAGTACTTC
size: few; J: TRBJ2-2; V: TRBV19; D: NA; CDR3: CASSIGSWGELFF; DNA: TGTGCCAGTAGTATCGGCTCATGGGGGGAGCTGTTTTTT
size: few; J: TRBJ2-3; V: TRBV29-1; D: NA; CDR3: CSVEDLTRTDTQYF; DNA: TGCAGCGTTGAAGACCTGACTAGAACAGATACGCAGTATTTT
size: many; J: TRBJ2-5; V: TRBV6-5; D: TRBD1; CDR3: CASSYLAGGSRETQYF; DNA: TGTGCCAGCAGTTACTTGGCAGGGGGCTCAAGGGAGACCCAGTACTTC
size: many; J: TRBJ2-5; V: TRBV11-2; D: NA; CDR3: CASSLGAGGQQETQYF; DNA: TGTGCCAGCAGCTTAGGGGCCGGGGGACAACAAGAGACCCAGTACTTC
size: NA; J: TRBJ1-3; V: TRBV5-5; D: NA; CDR3: CASSSAGSSGNTIYF; DNA: TGTGCCAGCAGCTCCGCAGGGAGCTCTGGAAACACCATATATTTT
size: NA; J: TRBJ1-3; V: TRBV19; D: NA; CDR3: CASSIADGGRNTIYF; DNA: TGTGCCAGTAGTATAGCGGACGGCGGCAGAAACACCATATATTTT
size: few; J: TRBJ1-1; V: TRBV29-1; D: TRBD1; CDR3: CSVRGTVLNTEAFF; DNA: TGCAGCGTTAGGGGGACAGTCCTGAACACTGAAGCTTTCTTT
size: NA; J: TRBJ1-3; V: TRBV9; D: TRBD1; CDR3: CASSVNRQGEDSGNTIYF; DNA: TGTGCCAGCAGCGTCAACCGACAGGGGGAAGACTCTGGAAACACCATATATTTT
size: many; J: TRBJ2-3; V: TRBV2; D: TRBD2; CDR3: CASSSSGASTDTQYF; DNA: TGTGCCAGCAGTTCAAGCGGGGCAAGCACAGATACGCAGTATTTT
size: many; J: TRBJ2-7; V: TRBV27; D: NA; CDR3: CASSLATGTYEQYF; DNA: TGTGCCAGCAGTTTAGCCACGGGAACCTACGAGCAGTACTTC
size: many; J: TRBJ2-5; V: TRBV11-2; D: NA; CDR3: CASSLDRVKETQYF; DNA: TGTGCCAGCAGCTTAGATCGGGTGAAAGAGACCCAGTACTTC
size: many; J: TRBJ2-7; V: TRBV28; D: NA; CDR3: CASSSSGEQYF; DNA: TGTGCCAGCAGTTCCAGTGGGGAGCAGTACTTC
size: many; J: TRBJ2-2; V: TRBV5-1; D: NA; CDR3: CATYSDTGELFF; DNA: TGCGCCACTTACAGTGACACCGGGGAGCTGTTTTTT
size: few; J: TRBJ1-4; V: TRBV5-5; D: NA; CDR3: CASSLGRLNEKLFF; DNA: TGTGCCAGCAGCTTGGGGCGGCTTAATGAAAAACTGTTTTTT
size: NA; J: TRBJ1-2; V: TRBV29-1; D: TRBD1; CDR3: CSVRGGLAYFDYGYTF; DNA: TGCAGCGTCAGGGGGGGACTCGCATATTTTGACTATGGCTACACCTTC
size: NA; J: TRBJ1-5; V: TRBV29-1; D: TRBD1; CDR3: CSVRTGGNQPQHF; DNA: TGCAGCGTTCGGACAGGGGGAAATCAGCCCCAGCATTTT
size: NA; J: TRBJ1-5; V: TRBV29-1; D: NA; CDR3: CSVGDTLNRQPQHF; DNA: TGCAGCGTAGGAGACACTCTCAATAGGCAGCCCCAGCATTTT
size: few; J: TRBJ2-2; V: TRBV20-1; D: NA; CDR3: CSAARGENTGELFF; DNA: TGCAGTGCTGCAAGGGGCGAAAACACCGGGGAGCTGTTTTTT
size: few; J: TRBJ2-1; V: TRBV10-3; D: TRBD2; CDR3: CAIGSSGSSYNEQFF; DNA: TGTGCCATCGGTTCCAGCGGGAGCTCCTACAATGAGCAGTTCTTC
size: many; J: TRBJ2-1; V: TRBV28; D: TRBD2; CDR3: CASRVAGSYNEQFF; DNA: TGTGCCAGCAGAGTAGCGGGATCCTACAATGAGCAGTTCTTC
size: NA; J: TRBJ2-3; V: TRBV20-1; D: TRBD1; CDR3: CSAGRTGKGDTQYF; DNA: TGCAGTGCTGGCCGGACAGGCAAAGGGGATACGCAGTATTTT
size: many; J: TRBJ2-7; V: TRBV29-1; D: TRBD2; CDR3: CSVRVLAGGYEQYF; DNA: TGCAGCGTCCGCGTTCTAGCGGGAGGCTACGAGCAGTACTTC
size: NA; J: TRBJ2-7; V: TRBV12-3/TRBV12-4; D: NA; CDR3: CASSSITGVFAEQYF; DNA: TGTGCCAGCAGTTCTATCACGGGAGTATTTGCCGAGCAGTACTTC
size: NA; J: TRBJ2-5; V: TRBV4-3; D: TRBD1; CDR3: CASSQGVDRGQETQYF; DNA: TGCGCCAGCAGCCAAGGCGTGGACAGGGGGCAAGAGACCCAGTACTTC
size: few; J: TRBJ2-3; V: TRBV20-1; D: NA; CDR3: CSARPGDSDTQYF; DNA: TGCAGTGCTAGGCCCGGGGACTCAGATACGCAGTATTTT
size: NA; J: TRBJ2-7; V: TRBV3-1; D: NA; CDR3: CASSQVPRDFYLEQYF; DNA: TGTGCCAGCAGCCAAGTTCCGCGGGACTTTTATTTGGAGCAGTACTTC
size: many; J: TRBJ1-1; V: TRBV7-9; D: NA; CDR3: CASSFSQANTEAFF; DNA: TGTGCCAGCAGCTTCAGTCAGGCGAACACTGAAGCTTTCTTT
size: few; J: TRBJ2-3; V: TRBV6-4; D: NA; CDR3: CASSNTYLGPDTQYF; DNA: TGTGCCAGCAGTAACACCTACTTAGGTCCAGATACGCAGTATTTT
size: many; J: TRBJ2-7; V: TRBV20-1; D: NA; CDR3: CSATENDRYSYEQYF; DNA: TGCAGTGCTACCGAAAACGACAGGTACTCCTACGAGCAGTACTTC
size: many; J: TRBJ1-1; V: TRBV6-1; D: NA; CDR3: CASVGQRATEAFF; DNA: TGTGCCAGCGTGGGACAAAGGGCGACTGAAGCTTTCTTT
size: many; J: TRBJ2-5; V: TRBV20-1; D: TRBD2; CDR3: CSVRPSSGSKTQYF; DNA: TGCAGTGTCCGACCTTCTAGCGGGAGTAAGACCCAGTACTTC
size: many; J: TRBJ2-3; V: TRBV7-2; D: NA; CDR3: CASSLVASGSTDTQYF; DNA: TGTGCCAGCAGCTTAGTGGCCAGCGGGTCCACAGATACGCAGTATTTT
size: NA; J: TRBJ2-7; V: TRBV15; D: TRBD2; CDR3: CATSRLLAGGFDEQYF; DNA: TGTGCCACCAGCAGACTCCTAGCGGGAGGATTCGACGAGCAGTACTTC
size: many; J: TRBJ2-5; V: TRBV9; D: TRBD1; CDR3: CASSATGGGGETQYF; DNA: TGTGCCAGCAGCGCTACAGGGGGCGGGGGCGAGACCCAGTACTTC
size: few; J: TRBJ2-7; V: TRBV6-2/TRBV6-3; D: TRBD2; CDR3: CASSTTPGLAGRYEQYF; DNA: TGTGCCAGCAGTACAACACCGGGACTAGCGGGGAGGTACGAGCAGTACTTC
size: many; J: TRBJ2-7; V: TRBV6-5; D: NA; CDR3: CASSYSLAGGVYEQYF; DNA: TGTGCCAGCAGTTACTCGCTGGCAGGGGGGGTCTACGAGCAGTACTTC
size: NA; J: TRBJ2-1; V: TRBV3-1; D: NA; CDR3: CASSQDHSASYNEQFF; DNA: TGTGCCAGCAGCCAAGATCATAGCGCGTCCTACAATGAGCAGTTCTTC
size: NA; J: TRBJ2-3; V: TRBV5-1; D: NA; CDR3: CASRPWGGTDTQYF; DNA: TGCGCCAGCCGCCCTTGGGGGGGCACAGATACGCAGTATTTT
size: many; J: TRBJ2-1; V: TRBV19; D: TRBD1; CDR3: CASRLTGGHLHEQFF; DNA: TGTGCCAGCCGGCTGACAGGGGGCCACCTACATGAGCAGTTCTTC
size: few; J: TRBJ2-7; V: TRBV28; D: TRBD1; CDR3: CASTWDRGSYEQYF; DNA: TGTGCCAGCACCTGGGACAGGGGCTCCTACGAGCAGTACTTC
size: few; J: TRBJ2-3; V: TRBV2; D: TRBD2; CDR3: CASNPPGGDSTQYF; DNA: TGTGCCAGCAATCCCCCGGGAGGGGATAGTACGCAGTATTTT
size: NA; J: TRBJ2-2; V: TRBV7-9; D: NA; CDR3: CASSPGPSIGELFF; DNA: TGTGCCAGCAGCCCGGGCCCTTCCATCGGGGAGCTGTTTTTT
size: few; J: TRBJ1-1; V: TRBV4-3; D: NA; CDR3: CASSPGGTRRTEAFF; DNA: TGCGCCAGCAGCCCTGGCGGGACCCGACGTACTGAAGCTTTCTTT
size: many; J: TRBJ2-1; V: TRBV7-2; D: TRBD2; CDR3: CASSAYAASGRNEQFF; DNA: TGTGCCAGCAGCGCTTACGCTGCTAGCGGGAGGAATGAGCAGTTCTTC